This T cell receptor (beta chain) is from a study of cytomegalovirus exposure and HLA in healthy donors. The study ran its PCR with 60 Vbeta and 13 Jbeta primers. Only in-frame clones appear in the TCRdb table, and some are missing; sequencing was by immunoSEQ multiplex PCR. The ten top clones account for 2%, within a sample of approximately 120,000 clones. There are 14 residues in the CDR3. CDR1 SQVTM and CDR2 ANQGSEA come from the germline V gene. V trimming: 4 bases; J trimming: 6 bases; junction bases outside the gene matches: 9. Sequences were obtained from PBMCs. The TCR originated in a woman aged 55 to 70 in good health and CMV-seronegative. The V call is TRBV29-1, the J call TRBJ2-1; 7 bases are a match to TRBD1. The CDR3 coding sequence is TGCAGCGTTGGTAGGGGGCTGGTAGGCAATGAGCAGTTCTTC. Encoded protein: CSVGRGLVGNEQFF.